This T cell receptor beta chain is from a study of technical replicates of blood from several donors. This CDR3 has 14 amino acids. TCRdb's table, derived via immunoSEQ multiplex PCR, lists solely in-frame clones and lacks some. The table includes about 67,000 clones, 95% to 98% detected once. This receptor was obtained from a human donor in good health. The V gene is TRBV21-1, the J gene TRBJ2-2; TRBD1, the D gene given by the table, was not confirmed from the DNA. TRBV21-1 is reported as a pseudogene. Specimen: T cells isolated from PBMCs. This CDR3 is CASSKAANTGELFF. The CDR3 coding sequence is TGTGCCAGCAGCAAAGCGGCAAACACCGGGGAGCTGTTTTTT.